Listed below are T cell receptor beta chains from one sample, sequenced in a study of blood T cell repertoires in COVID-19. This table comes from immunoSEQ multiplex PCR, and its TCRdb copy is limited to in-frame clones, with some not included. Of 60,000 to 75,000 clones in the sample, around 88% were seen once. Material: peripheral blood. All receptors derive from a woman of 80 years or more with active COVID-19. CDR3s include the opening cysteine and the closing phenylalanine or tryptophan. Each record gives: J gene, clone size, V gene, D gene, CDR3 DNA, CDR3 protein. The D gene is left open where the match is weak. Size values are once, few and many counts, or a class for expanded clones, and some rows have none.

J gene: TRBJ1-2; clone size: .; V gene: TRBV30; D gene: TRBD1; CDR3 DNA: TGTGCCTGCCCTTCAGAGGGGGCGATCCGTGGCTACACCTTC; CDR3 protein: CACPSEGAIRGYTF
J gene: TRBJ2-5; clone size: few; V gene: TRBV5-1; D gene: TRBD1; CDR3 DNA: TGCGCCAGCACCCACAGGGGGCATTCGGGTAAAGAGACCCAGTACTTC; CDR3 protein: CASTHRGHSGKETQYF
J gene: TRBJ2-5; clone size: .; V gene: TRBV12-5; D gene: TRBD2; CDR3 DNA: TGTGCTAGTGGGTGGGGACTAGAAGAGACCCAGTACTTC; CDR3 protein: CASGWGLEETQYF
J gene: TRBJ2-5; clone size: .; V gene: TRBV30; D gene: .; CDR3 DNA: TGTGCCTGGAACAGTTTTCAAGAGACCCAGTACTTC; CDR3 protein: CAWNSFQETQYF
J gene: TRBJ2-7; clone size: .; V gene: TRBV4-2; D gene: .; CDR3 DNA: TGTGCCAGCAGCCAGATTTACCGGGACATCTCCTACGAGCAGTACTTC; CDR3 protein: CASSQIYRDISYEQYF
J gene: TRBJ2-7; clone size: .; V gene: TRBV5-8; D gene: TRBD1; CDR3 DNA: TGTGCCAGCAGCTTTCGGACAGGGACGGGTGAGCAGTACTTC; CDR3 protein: CASSFRTGTGEQYF
J gene: TRBJ2-1; clone size: .; V gene: TRBV30; D gene: .; CDR3 DNA: TGTGCCTGGAGTCCGTCTAGCAACCTCAATGAGCAGTTCTTC; CDR3 protein: CAWSPSSNLNEQFF
J gene: TRBJ1-4; clone size: once; V gene: TRBV30; D gene: .; CDR3 DNA: TGTGCCTGCAGTCCCCTCCAGGATAATGAAAAACTGTTTTTT; CDR3 protein: CACSPLQDNEKLFF
J gene: TRBJ2-1; clone size: .; V gene: TRBV5-1; D gene: TRBD2; CDR3 DNA: TGCGCCAGCAGCTTCGGACTAGCGGGGGGCTTTAGCTCCTACAATGAGCAGTTCTTC; CDR3 protein: CASSFGLAGGFSSYNEQFF
J gene: TRBJ2-3; clone size: .; V gene: TRBV5-1; D gene: TRBD2; CDR3 DNA: TGCGCCAGCAGCCCCGACGCGGGACTAGGGTCCACAGATACGCAGTATTTT; CDR3 protein: CASSPDAGLGSTDTQYF